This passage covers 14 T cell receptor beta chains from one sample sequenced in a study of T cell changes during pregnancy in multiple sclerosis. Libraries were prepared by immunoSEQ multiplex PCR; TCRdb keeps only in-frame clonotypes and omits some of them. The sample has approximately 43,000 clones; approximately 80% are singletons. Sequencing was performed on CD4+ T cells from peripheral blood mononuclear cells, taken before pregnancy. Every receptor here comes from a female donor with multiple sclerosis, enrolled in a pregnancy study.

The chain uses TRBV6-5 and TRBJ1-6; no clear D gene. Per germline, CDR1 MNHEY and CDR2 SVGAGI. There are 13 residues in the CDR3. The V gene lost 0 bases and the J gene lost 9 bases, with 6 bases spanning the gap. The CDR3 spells CASSYSSSSPLHF. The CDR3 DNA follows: TGTGCCAGCAGTTACTCGAGCTCTTCACCCCTCCACTTT.

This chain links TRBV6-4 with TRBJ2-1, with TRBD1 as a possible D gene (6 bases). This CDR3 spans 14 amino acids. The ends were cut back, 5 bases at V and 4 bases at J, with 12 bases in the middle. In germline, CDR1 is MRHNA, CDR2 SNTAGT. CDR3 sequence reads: CASSWTENYNEQFF. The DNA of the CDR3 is TGTGCCAGCAGTTGGACAGAAAATTACAATGAGCAGTTCTTC.

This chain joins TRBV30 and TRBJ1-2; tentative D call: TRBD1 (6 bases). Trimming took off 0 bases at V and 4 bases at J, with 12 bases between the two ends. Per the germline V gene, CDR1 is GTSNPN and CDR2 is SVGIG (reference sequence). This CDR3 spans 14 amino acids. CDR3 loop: CAWSVLGRGYGYTF. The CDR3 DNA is TGTGCCTGGAGTGTACTGGGCAGGGGCTATGGCTACACCTTC.

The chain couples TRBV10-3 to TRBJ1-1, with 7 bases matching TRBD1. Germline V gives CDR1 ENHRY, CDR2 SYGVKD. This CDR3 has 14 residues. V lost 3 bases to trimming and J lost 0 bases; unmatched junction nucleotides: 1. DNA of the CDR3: TGTGCCATCAGTGAACAGGGGCTGAACACTGAAGCTTTCTTT. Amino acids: CAISEQGLNTEAFF.

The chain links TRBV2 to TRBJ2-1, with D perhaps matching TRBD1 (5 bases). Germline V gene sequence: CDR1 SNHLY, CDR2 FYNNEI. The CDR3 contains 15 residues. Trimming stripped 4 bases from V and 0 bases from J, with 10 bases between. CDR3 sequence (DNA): TGTGCCAGCAGTGCCAGGGTTAGCTCCTACAATGAGCAGTTCTTC. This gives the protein CASSARVSSYNEQFF.

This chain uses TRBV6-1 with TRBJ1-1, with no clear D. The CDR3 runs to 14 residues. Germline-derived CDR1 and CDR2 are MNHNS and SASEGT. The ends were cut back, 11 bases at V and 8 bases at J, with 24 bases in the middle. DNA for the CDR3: TGTGCCGCCCTCCAAATATCTTTTGCGGGGGAAGCTTTCTTT. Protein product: CAALQISFAGEAFF.

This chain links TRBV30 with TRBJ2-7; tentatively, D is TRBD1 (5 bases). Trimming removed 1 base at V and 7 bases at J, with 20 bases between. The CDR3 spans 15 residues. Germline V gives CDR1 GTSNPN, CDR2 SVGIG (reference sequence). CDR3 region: CAWSDVRVPYVEQYF. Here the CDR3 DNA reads TGTGCCTGGAGTGACGTCAGGGTCCCCTACGTAGAGCAGTACTTC.

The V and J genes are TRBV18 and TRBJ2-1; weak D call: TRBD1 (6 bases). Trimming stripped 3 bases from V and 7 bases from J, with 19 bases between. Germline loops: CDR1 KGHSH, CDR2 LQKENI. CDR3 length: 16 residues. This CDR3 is CASSPAGVAGGNEQFF. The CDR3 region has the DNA TGTGCCAGCTCACCCGCAGGGGTAGCAGGTGGAAATGAGCAGTTCTTC.

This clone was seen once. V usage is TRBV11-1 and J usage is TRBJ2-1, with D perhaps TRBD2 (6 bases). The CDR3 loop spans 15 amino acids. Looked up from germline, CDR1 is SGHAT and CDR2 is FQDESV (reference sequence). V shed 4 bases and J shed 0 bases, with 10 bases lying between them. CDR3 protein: CASSSRGSSYNEQFF. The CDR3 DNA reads TGTGCCAGCAGCTCTCGGGGGAGCTCCTACAATGAGCAGTTCTTC.

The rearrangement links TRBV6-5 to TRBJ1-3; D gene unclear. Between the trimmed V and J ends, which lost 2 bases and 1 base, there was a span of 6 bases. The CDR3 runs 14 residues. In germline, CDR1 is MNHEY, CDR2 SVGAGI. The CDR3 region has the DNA TGTGCCAGCAGTTACGGGGAGTCTGGAAACACCATATATTTT. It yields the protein CASSYGESGNTIYF.

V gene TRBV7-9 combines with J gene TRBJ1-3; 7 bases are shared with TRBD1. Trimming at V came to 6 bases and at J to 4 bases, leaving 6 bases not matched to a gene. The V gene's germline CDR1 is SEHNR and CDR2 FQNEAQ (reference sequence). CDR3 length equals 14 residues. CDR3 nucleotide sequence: TGTGCCAGCAGATCCGACAGGGCAGGAAACACCATATATTTT. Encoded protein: CASRSDRAGNTIYF.

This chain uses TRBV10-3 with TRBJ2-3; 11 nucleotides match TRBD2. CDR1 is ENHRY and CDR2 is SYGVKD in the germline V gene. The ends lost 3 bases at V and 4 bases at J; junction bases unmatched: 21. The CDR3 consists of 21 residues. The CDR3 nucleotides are TGTGCCATCAGTGACCCCCTTGGGGTAGCGGGGGGGCCAAGGTGGTCAGATACGCAGTATTTT. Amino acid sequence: CAISDPLGVAGGPRWSDTQYF.

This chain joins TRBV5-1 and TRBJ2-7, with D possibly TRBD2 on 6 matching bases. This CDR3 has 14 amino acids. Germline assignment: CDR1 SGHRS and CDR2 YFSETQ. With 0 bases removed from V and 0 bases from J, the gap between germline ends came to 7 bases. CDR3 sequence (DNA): TGCGCCAGCAGCTTGGCTAGCGCCTCCTACGAGCAGTACTTC. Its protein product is CASSLASASYEQYF.

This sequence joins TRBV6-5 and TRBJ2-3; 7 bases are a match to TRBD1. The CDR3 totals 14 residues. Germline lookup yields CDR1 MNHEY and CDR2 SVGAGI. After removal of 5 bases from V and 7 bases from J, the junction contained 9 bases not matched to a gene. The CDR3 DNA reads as TGTGCCAGCAGTAGAATTCTACAGGGGAATACGCAGTATTTT. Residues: CASSRILQGNTQYF.